The T cell receptor beta chain described here comes from a study of blood T cell repertoires in COVID-19. Libraries were prepared by immunoSEQ multiplex PCR; TCRdb keeps only in-frame clonotypes and omits some of them. The repertoire includes about 250,000 clones, roughly nine tenths of them detected once, and roughly 2.5% sits in the top ten. Regarding this clone: Mismatch with germline at one junction end may stem from a read error.

Germline CDR1 and CDR2: MNHEY and SMNVEV (reference sequence). The CDR3 is made up of 13 amino acids. Material: PBMCs or T cells enriched from blood (not recorded which). V and J are TRBV27 and TRBJ1-1; no definite D call. This TCR came from a woman aged 18-29 years who had recovered from COVID-19. The CDR3 nucleotides read TGTGCCAACAGTTTTCTCGGGAACACTGAAGCTTTCTTT. Protein sequence: CANSFLGNTEAFF.